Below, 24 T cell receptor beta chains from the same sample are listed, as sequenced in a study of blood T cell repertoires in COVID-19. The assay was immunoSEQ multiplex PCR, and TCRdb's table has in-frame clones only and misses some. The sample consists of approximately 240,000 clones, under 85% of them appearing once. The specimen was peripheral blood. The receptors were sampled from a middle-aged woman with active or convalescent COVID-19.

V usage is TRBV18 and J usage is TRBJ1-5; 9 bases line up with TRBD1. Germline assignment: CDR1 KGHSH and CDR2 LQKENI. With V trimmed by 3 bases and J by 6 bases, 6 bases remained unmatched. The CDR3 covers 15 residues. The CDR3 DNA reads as TGTGCCAGCTCACCGGGGACAGGGAGCGGTCAGCCCCAGCATTTT. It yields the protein CASSPGTGSGQPQHF.

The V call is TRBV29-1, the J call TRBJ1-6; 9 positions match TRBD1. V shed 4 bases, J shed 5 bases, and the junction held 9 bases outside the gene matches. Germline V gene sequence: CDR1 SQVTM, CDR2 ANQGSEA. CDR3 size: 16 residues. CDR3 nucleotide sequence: TGCAGCGTTGCGGGGGGACAGGGCTATCATAATTCACCCCTCCACTTT. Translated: CSVAGGQGYHNSPLHF.

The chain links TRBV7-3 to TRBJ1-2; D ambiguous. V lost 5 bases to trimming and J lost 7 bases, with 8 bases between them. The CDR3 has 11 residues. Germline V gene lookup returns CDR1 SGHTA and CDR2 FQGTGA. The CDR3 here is CASSEGSGYTF. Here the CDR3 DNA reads TGTGCCAGCAGCGAAGGGAGTGGCTACACCTTC.

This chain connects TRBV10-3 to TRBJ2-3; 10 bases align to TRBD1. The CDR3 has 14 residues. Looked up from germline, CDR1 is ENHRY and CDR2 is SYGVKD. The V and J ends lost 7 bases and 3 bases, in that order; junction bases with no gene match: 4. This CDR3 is CAIMGDRGTDTQYF. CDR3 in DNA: TGTGCCATCATGGGGGACAGGGGAACAGATACGCAGTATTTT.

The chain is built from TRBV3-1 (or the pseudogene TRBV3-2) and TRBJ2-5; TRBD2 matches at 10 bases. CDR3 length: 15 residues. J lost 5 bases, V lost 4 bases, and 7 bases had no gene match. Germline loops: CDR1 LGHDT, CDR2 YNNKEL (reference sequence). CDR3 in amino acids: CASSRRAGGPETQYF. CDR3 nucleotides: TGTGCCAGCAGCCGGAGAGCGGGGGGGCCGGAGACCCAGTACTTC.

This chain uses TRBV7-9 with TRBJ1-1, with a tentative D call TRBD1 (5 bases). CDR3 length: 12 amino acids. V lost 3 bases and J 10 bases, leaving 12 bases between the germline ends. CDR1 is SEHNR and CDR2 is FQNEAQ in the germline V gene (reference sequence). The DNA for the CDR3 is TGTGCCAGCAGCTTCCCCCAGGGCGCAGCTTTCTTT. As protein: CASSFPQGAAFF.

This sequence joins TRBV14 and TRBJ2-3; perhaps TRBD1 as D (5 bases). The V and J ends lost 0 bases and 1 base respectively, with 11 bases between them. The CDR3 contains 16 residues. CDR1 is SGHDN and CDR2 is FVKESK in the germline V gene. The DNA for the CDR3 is TGTGCCAGCAGCCAAGATAAGGGGCACGGCACAGATACGCAGTATTTT. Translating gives CASSQDKGHGTDTQYF. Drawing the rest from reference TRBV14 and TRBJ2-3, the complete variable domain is EAGVTQFPSHSVIEKGQTVTLRCDPISGHDNLYWYRRVMGKEIKFLLHFVKESKQDESGMPNNRFLAERTGGTYSTLKVQPAELEDSGVYFCASSQDKGHGTDTQYFGPGTRLTVL.

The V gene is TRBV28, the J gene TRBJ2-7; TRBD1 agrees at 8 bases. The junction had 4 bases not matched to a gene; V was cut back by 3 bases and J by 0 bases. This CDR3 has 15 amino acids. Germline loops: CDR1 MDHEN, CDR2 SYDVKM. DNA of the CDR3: TGTGCCAGCAGTTTGGGACAGGCGAGCTCCTACGAGCAGTACTTC. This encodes CASSLGQASSYEQYF. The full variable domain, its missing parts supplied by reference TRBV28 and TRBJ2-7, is DVKVTQSSRYLVKRTGEKVFLECVQDMDHENMFWYRQDPGLGLRLIYFSYDVKMKEKGDIPEGYSVSREKKERFSLILESASTNQTSMYLCASSLGQASSYEQYFGPGTRLTVT.

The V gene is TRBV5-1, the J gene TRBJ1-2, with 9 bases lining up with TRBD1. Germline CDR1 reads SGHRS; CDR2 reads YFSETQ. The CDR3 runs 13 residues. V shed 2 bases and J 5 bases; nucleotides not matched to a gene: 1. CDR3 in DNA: TGCGCCAGCAGCTTACAGGGGGCGTATGGCTACACCTTC. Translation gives CASSLQGAYGYTF.

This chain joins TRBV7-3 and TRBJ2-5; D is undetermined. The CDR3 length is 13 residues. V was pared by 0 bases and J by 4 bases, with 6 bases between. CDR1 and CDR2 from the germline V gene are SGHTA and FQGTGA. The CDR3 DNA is TGTGCCAGCAGCTTAACAATCGGAGAGACCCAGTACTTC. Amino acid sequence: CASSLTIGETQYF.

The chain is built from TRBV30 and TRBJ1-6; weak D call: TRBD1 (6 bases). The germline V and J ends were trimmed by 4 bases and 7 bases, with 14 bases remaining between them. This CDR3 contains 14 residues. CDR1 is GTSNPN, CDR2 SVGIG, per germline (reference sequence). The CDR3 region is CAWNPTQGNSPLHF. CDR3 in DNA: TGTGCCTGGAACCCGACCCAGGGGAATTCACCCCTCCACTTT.

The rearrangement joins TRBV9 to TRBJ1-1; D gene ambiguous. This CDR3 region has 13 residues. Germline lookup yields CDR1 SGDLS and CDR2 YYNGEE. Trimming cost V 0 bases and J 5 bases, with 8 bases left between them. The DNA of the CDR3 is TGTGCCAGCAGCGTAGCTATGAGTACTGAAGCTTTCTTT. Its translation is CASSVAMSTEAFF.

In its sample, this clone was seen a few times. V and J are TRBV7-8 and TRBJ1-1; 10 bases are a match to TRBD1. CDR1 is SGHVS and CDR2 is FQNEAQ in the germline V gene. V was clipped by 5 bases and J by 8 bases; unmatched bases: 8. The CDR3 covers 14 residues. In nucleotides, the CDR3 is TGTGCCAGCAGCGGGAGACAGGGGGCAGCGGAAGCTTTCTTT. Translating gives CASSGRQGAAEAFF.

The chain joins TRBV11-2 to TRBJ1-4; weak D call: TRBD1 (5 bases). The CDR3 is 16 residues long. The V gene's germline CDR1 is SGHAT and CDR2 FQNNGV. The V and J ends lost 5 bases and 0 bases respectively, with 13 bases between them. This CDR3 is CASSPRPGTTNEKLFF. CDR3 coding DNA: TGTGCCAGCAGCCCTAGGCCAGGGACAACTAATGAAAAACTGTTTTTT.

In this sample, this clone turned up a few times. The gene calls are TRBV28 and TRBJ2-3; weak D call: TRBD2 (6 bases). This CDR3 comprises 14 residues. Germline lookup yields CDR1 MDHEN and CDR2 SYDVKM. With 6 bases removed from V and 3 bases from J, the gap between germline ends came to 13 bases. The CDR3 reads CASRGGLGTDTQYF. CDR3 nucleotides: TGTGCCAGCAGGGGGGGATTGGGTACAGATACGCAGTATTTT.

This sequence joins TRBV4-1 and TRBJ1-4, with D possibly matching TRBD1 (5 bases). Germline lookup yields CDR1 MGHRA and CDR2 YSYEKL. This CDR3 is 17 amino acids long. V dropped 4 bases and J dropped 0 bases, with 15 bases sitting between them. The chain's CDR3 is CASSPQWGVATNEKLFF. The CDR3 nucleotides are TGCGCCAGCAGCCCTCAGTGGGGGGTAGCAACTAATGAAAAACTGTTTTTT.

The CDR3 region has the DNA TGTGCCTGGAGCCCCGGGTTTAGCAATCAGCCCCAGCATTTT. As protein: CAWSPGFSNQPQHF. The V and J genes are TRBV30 and TRBJ1-5; no clear D. Germline loops: CDR1 GTSNPN, CDR2 SVGIG (reference sequence). CDR3 size: 14 residues. Trimming pared 3 bases from V and 0 bases from J, leaving 9 bases between.

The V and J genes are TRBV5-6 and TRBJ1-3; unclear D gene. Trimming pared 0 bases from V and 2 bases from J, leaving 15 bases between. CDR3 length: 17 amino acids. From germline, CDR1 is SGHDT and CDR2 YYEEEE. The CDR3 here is CASSLGRWSIAGNTIYF. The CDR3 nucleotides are TGTGCCAGCAGCTTGGGTAGATGGAGTATAGCTGGAAACACCATATATTTT.

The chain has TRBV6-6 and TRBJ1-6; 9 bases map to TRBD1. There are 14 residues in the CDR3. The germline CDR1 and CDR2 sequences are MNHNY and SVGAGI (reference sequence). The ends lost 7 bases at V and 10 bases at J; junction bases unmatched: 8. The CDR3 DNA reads TGTGCCAGCACCCCCGGGACAGGGTACTCACCCCTCCACTTT. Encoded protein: CASTPGTGYSPLHF.

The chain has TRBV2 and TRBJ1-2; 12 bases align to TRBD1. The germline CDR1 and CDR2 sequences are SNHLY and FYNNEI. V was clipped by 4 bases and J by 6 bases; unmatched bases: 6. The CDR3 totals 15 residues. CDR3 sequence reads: CASSAGTGGWDGYTF. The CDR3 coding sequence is TGTGCCAGCAGTGCTGGGACAGGGGGCTGGGATGGCTACACCTTC. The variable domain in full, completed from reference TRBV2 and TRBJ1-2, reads EPEVTQTPSHQVTQMGQEVILRCVPISNHLYFYWYRQILGQKVEFLVSFYNNEISEKSEIFDDQFSVERPDGSNFTLKIRSTKLEDSAMYFCASSAGTGGWDGYTFGSGTRLTVV.

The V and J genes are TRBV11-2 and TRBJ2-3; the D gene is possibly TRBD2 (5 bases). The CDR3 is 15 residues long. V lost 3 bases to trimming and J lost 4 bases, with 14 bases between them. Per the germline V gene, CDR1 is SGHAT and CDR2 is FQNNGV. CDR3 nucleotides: TGTGCCAGCAGCTTTTCCTCGCTAGCCGCAGATACGCAGTATTTT. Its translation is CASSFSSLAADTQYF.

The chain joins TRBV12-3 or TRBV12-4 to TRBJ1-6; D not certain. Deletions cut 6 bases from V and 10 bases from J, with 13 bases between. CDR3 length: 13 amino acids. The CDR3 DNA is TGTGCCAGCAGCCCTAGTGCCCGGTCACCCCTCCACTTT. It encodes CASSPSARSPLHF.

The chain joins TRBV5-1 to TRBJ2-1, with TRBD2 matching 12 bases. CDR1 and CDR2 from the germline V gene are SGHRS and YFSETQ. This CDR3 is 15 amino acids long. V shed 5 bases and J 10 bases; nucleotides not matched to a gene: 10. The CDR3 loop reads CASRPGLAGRGEQFF. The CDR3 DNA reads TGCGCCAGCAGGCCGGGACTAGCGGGCCGAGGGGAGCAGTTCTTC.

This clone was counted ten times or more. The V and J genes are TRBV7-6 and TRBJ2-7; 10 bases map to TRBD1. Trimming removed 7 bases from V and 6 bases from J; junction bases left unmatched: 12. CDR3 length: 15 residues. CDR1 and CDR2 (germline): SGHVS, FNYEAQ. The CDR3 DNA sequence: TGTGCCAGCACCCTAACCCAGGGACAGGGGTCCGAGCAGTACTTC. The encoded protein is CASTLTQGQGSEQYF. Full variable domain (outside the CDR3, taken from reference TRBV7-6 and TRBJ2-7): GAGVSQSPRYKVTKRGQDVALRCDPISGHVSLYWYRQALGQGPEFLTYFNYEAQQDKSGLPNDRFSAERPEGSISTLTIQRTEQRDSAMYRCASTLTQGQGSEQYFGPGTRLTVT.